Below, 19 T cell receptor beta chains from the same sample are listed, as sequenced in a study of OX40 agonist ivuxolimab in advanced cancers. This table comes from immunoSEQ multiplex PCR, and its TCRdb copy is limited to in-frame clones, with some not included. Altogether tens of thousands of clones are present, approximately 91% being singletons, with the ten largest covering 0.7% to 1%. The material sequenced was CD4+ or CD8+ T cells sorted from blood, taken in a trial of the OX40 agonist ivuxolimab. Receptors originate from an adult with an advanced solid tumor such as melanoma, head and neck, liver or kidney cancer.

The V call is TRBV19, the J call TRBJ2-7; 7 nucleotides line up with TRBD1. This CDR3 spans 14 amino acids. CDR1 is LNHDA, CDR2 SQIVND, per germline (reference sequence). Trimming removed 4 bases from V and 2 bases from J; junction bases left unmatched: 5. CDR3 region: CASSRTGSTYEQYF. As DNA, the CDR3 is TGTGCCAGTAGTAGGACAGGTAGTACCTACGAGCAGTACTTC.

This chain joins TRBV5-3 and TRBJ2-3; TRBD1 matches 9 bases. TRBV5-3 is an ORF; its function is uncertain. CDR3 size: 16 residues. Losses at the gene ends were 4 bases for V and 1 base for J; bases not matched to a gene: 7. CDR3 sequence: CARSQGQGRRTDTQYF. The CDR3 coding sequence is TGTGCCAGAAGCCAGGGACAGGGAAGACGCACAGATACGCAGTATTTT.

This chain links TRBV5-8 with TRBJ2-2; the match to TRBD1 covers 9 bases. The CDR3 runs 15 residues. Germline CDR1 reads SGHTS; CDR2 reads YDEGEE. Germline trimming cut 0 bases from V and 6 bases from J; bases unmatched to any gene: 3. The CDR3 spells CASSLDRGRPGELFF. As DNA, the CDR3 is TGTGCCAGCAGCTTGGACAGGGGGCGTCCCGGGGAGCTGTTTTTT.

This chain connects TRBV6-5 to TRBJ2-7, with 7 bases fitting TRBD1. The J segment lost 3 bases and the V segment lost 8 bases, leaving 7 bases of the junction unmatched. The CDR3 sequence is 13 residues long. The germline CDR1 and CDR2 sequences are MNHEY and SVGAGI. The CDR3: CASLPGQLYEQYF. The CDR3 bases are TGTGCCAGCTTACCGGGACAGCTCTACGAGCAGTACTTC.

The V call is TRBV28, the J call TRBJ2-1; 10 bases agree with TRBD2. CDR3 size: 15 residues. Germline V gene sequence: CDR1 MDHEN, CDR2 SYDVKM. Trimming removed 5 bases from V and 6 bases from J; junction bases left unmatched: 7. The CDR3 sequence: CASSPTSGLSNEQFF. The CDR3 coding sequence is TGTGCCAGCAGTCCGACTAGCGGGTTATCCAATGAGCAGTTCTTC. The variable domain in full, with the rest retrieved from reference TRBV28 and TRBJ2-1, is DVKVTQSSRYLVKRTGEKVFLECVQDMDHENMFWYRQDPGLGLRLIYFSYDVKMKEKGDIPEGYSVSREKKERFSLILESASTNQTSMYLCASSPTSGLSNEQFFGPGTRLTVL.

The chain combines TRBV4-1 with TRBJ2-1; 10 positions agree with TRBD1. Germline CDR1 MGHRA, CDR2 YSYEKL. V gave up 0 bases and J gave up 9 bases; unmatched junction bases: 8. This CDR3 is built from 16 residues. The CDR3 DNA follows: TGCGCCAGCAGCCAAGAGGGGACAGGGGTGGAGGGTGAGCAGTTCTTC. This encodes CASSQEGTGVEGEQFF.

This clone was seen only once. The V gene is TRBV28, the J gene TRBJ1-3; D is unclear. The germline V and J ends were trimmed by 4 bases and 0 bases, with 10 bases remaining between them. CDR3 length: 15 amino acids. Germline V gene sequence: CDR1 MDHEN, CDR2 SYDVKM. CDR3 sequence reads: CASSSPGSSGNTIYF. The CDR3 nucleotides read TGTGCCAGCAGTTCCCCCGGCAGCTCTGGAAACACCATATATTTT.

The chain combines TRBV27 with TRBJ1-2; no firm D call. Germline V lookup: CDR1 MNHEY, CDR2 SMNVEV (reference sequence). V lost 6 bases to trimming and J lost 7 bases, with 18 bases between them. CDR3 size: 14 residues. The CDR3 is CASRIQDGLGGYTF. For the CDR3, the DNA is TGTGCCAGCAGGATCCAGGATGGGTTGGGTGGCTACACCTTC.

CDR3 residues: CASSADRGRYGYTF. The CDR3 bases are TGTGCCAGCAGTGCAGACAGGGGACGGTATGGCTACACCTTC. The V call is TRBV6-6, the J call TRBJ1-2, with 8 bases that match TRBD1. The trim removed 5 bases at V and 5 bases at J, leaving 7 bases unmatched. The CDR3 is made up of 14 amino acids. Germline assignment: CDR1 MNHNY and CDR2 SVGAGI (reference sequence).

The rearrangement uses TRBV11-3 and TRBJ2-5, with D unresolved. The CDR3 runs 15 residues. V was trimmed by 4 bases and J by 5 bases, leaving 17 bases between them. Germline values: CDR1 SGHNT, CDR2 YENEEA. CDR3 loop: CASSSRADRRETQYF. The CDR3, as DNA: TGTGCCAGCAGCTCCCGGGCAGACCGCCGGGAGACCCAGTACTTC.

Comments on this clone: This specimen includes other DNA sequences encoding the same CDR3. The V gene is TRBV5-1, the J gene TRBJ2-2; D possibly corresponds to TRBD1 (6 bases). The CDR3 runs 14 residues. In germline, CDR1 is SGHRS, CDR2 YFSETQ. The V end was cut by 4 bases, the J end by 5 bases, with 12 bases between. The CDR3 region has the DNA TGCGCCAGCAGCGCACAGGGTCAGACCGGGGAGCTGTTTTTT. Protein sequence: CASSAQGQTGELFF.

This sequence joins TRBV7-2 and TRBJ1-5, with D possibly matching TRBD1 (6 bases). In germline, CDR1 is SGHTA, CDR2 FQGNSA. V lost 7 bases to trimming and J lost 4 bases, with 17 bases between them. The CDR3 is 15 amino acids. The CDR3 loop reads CASKPPEGGNQPQHF. The CDR3 DNA reads TGTGCCAGCAAACCCCCGGAGGGGGGAAATCAGCCCCAGCATTTT.

In its sample, this clone was seen a few times. The V gene is TRBV6-5, the J gene TRBJ1-5, with D maybe TRBD1 (6 bases). Germline CDR1 is MNHEY and CDR2 is SVGAGI. CDR3 length: 14 amino acids. V was trimmed by 0 bases and J by 6 bases, leaving 9 bases between them. CDR3 sequence reads: CASSYSGGSQPQHF. CDR3 nucleotide sequence: TGTGCCAGCAGTTACTCCGGGGGCTCTCAGCCCCAGCATTTT.

This clone was observed a few times. This chain joins TRBV19 and TRBJ1-1, with TRBD1 matching over 11 bases. Losses at the gene ends were 1 base for V and 8 bases for J; bases not matched to a gene: 15. This CDR3 spans 18 amino acids. Germline assignment: CDR1 LNHDA and CDR2 SQIVND (reference sequence). The CDR3 protein is CASSIAGFGTGGLGEAFF. As DNA, the CDR3 is TGTGCCAGTAGTATAGCAGGGTTTGGGACAGGGGGACTCGGCGAAGCTTTCTTT. The variable domain in full, completed from reference TRBV19 and TRBJ1-1, reads DGGITQSPKYLFRKEGQNVTLSCEQNLNHDAMYWYRQDPGQGLRLIYYSQIVNDFQKGDIAEGYSVSREKKESFPLTVTSAQKNPTAFYLCASSIAGFGTGGLGEAFFGQGTRLTVV.

The chain combines TRBV7-9 with TRBJ2-7; 7 positions match TRBD1. The V and J ends lost 5 bases and 1 base, in that order; junction bases with no gene match: 8. Germline V gives CDR1 SEHNR, CDR2 FQNEAQ (reference sequence). CDR3 length: 15 amino acids. The CDR3 bases are TGTGCCAGCAGCACCACAGGGGAGAGGTCCTACGAGCAGTACTTC. Translation: CASSTTGERSYEQYF.

V is TRBV2 and J is TRBJ2-4, with D perhaps matching TRBD1 (7 bases). Germline-derived CDR1 and CDR2 are SNHLY and FYNNEI. The CDR3 covers 15 residues. Trimming pared 6 bases from V and 4 bases from J, leaving 16 bases between. In DNA form, the CDR3 reads TGTGCCAGCAGCTCCAGACAGGGAGGTAAAAACATTCAGTACTTC. Its translation is CASSSRQGGKNIQYF.

This clone was seen only once. This chain uses TRBV28 with TRBJ2-1; no clear D. The CDR3 is made up of 17 amino acids. V shed 6 bases and J shed 1 base, with 19 bases lying between them. Germline V gene data show CDR1 as MDHEN and CDR2 as SYDVKM. The CDR3 reads CASRPPEFSNSYNEQFF. CDR3 nucleotide sequence: TGTGCCAGCAGGCCCCCCGAGTTTAGTAATTCCTACAATGAGCAGTTCTTC.

J is TRBJ1-1 and V is TRBV18; no firm D call. The CDR3 runs to 13 residues. The germline gives CDR1 KGHSH, CDR2 LQKENI. V lost 1 base and J lost 2, with 5 bases in between. This CDR3 reads CASSPRGNTEAFF. In DNA form, the CDR3 reads TGTGCCAGCTCACCACGGGGTAACACTGAAGCTTTCTTT. Variable domain in full (rest from reference TRBV18 and TRBJ1-1): NAGVMQNPRHLVRRRGQEARLRCSPMKGHSHVYWYRQLPEEGLKFMVYLQKENIIDESGMPKERFSAEFPKEGPSILRIQQVVRGDSAAYFCASSPRGNTEAFFGQGTRLTVV.

The chain combines TRBV7-9 with TRBJ2-1; TRBD2 aligns across 8 bases. The V gene's germline CDR1 is SEHNR and CDR2 FQNEAQ (reference sequence). CDR3 length: 15 amino acids. The junction had 5 bases not matched to a gene; V was cut back by 5 bases and J by 2 bases. CDR3 in DNA: TGTGCCAGCAGCCCAGCGGGAGTGGCCTACAATGAGCAGTTCTTC. Its protein product is CASSPAGVAYNEQFF.